This T cell receptor (beta chain) originates from a study of Ad26.COV2.S vaccination and SARS-CoV-2 variants. Looking at the study overall: Participants got Ad26.COV2.S intramuscularly, once or twice 56 days apart. The study's findings and limits: Reported post-vaccination CD8+ and CD4+ T cell responses to spike showed substantial breadth.

The table lists this clone with a few counts. Its antigen is still unknown. As for treatment: about 20 received Ad26.COV2.S at low or high dose, single or two shots; roughly 5 received placebo; per-sample allocation not given. The investigators took samples on day 63 after the first vaccine or placebo injection. The CDR3 loop spans 13 amino acids. V lost 5 bases to trimming and J lost 7 bases, with 14 bases between them. The germline V gene has CDR1 LNHDA and CDR2 SQIVND (reference sequence). The assay was immunoSEQ multiplex PCR, and TCRdb's table has in-frame clones only and misses some. The repertoire includes 300,000 to 350,000 clones, roughly 90% of them detected once, and over 5% sits in the top ten.

The chain links TRBV19 to TRBJ1-1; possible D gene TRBD1, 6 bases. Sequencing was performed on peripheral blood, taken in a trial of Ad26.COV2.S vaccine versus placebo. This receptor was taken from a person aged 18-60 years who received the Ad26.COV2.S COVID-19 vaccine or a placebo. DNA for the CDR3: TGTGCCAGTAGTGTAGTGGACAGTGGTGAAGCTTTCTTT. Protein: CASSVVDSGEAFF.